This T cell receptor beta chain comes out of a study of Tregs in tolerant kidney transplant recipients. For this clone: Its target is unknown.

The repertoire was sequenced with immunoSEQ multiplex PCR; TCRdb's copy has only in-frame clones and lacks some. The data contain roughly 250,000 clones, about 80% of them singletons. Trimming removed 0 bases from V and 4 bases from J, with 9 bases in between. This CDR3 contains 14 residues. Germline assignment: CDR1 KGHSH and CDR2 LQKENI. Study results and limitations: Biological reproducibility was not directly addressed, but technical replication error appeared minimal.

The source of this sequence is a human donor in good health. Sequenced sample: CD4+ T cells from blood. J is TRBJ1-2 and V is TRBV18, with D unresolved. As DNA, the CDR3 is TGTGCCAGCTCACCACCTGCGGATTTCTATGGCTACACCTTC. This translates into CASSPPADFYGYTF.